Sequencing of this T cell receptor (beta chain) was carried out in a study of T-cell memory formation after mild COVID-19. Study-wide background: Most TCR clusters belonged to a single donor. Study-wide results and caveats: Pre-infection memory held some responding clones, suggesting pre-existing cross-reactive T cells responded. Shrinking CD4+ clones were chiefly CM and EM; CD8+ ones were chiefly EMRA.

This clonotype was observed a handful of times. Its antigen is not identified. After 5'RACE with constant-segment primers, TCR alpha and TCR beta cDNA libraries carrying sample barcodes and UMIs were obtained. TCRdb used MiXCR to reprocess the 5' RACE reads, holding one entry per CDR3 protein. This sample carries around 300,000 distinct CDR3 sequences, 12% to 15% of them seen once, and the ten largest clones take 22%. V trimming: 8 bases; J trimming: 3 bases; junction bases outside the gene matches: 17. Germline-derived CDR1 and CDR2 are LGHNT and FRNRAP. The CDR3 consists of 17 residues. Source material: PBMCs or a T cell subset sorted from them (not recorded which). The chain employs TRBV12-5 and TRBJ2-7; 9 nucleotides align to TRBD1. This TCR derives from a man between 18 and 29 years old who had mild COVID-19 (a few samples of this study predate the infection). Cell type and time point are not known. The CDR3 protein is CASRAPKGGDRDYEQYF. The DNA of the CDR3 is TGTGCTAGTAGAGCTCCAAAAGGTGGGGACAGGGACTACGAGCAGTACTTC.